Shown below are 19 T cell receptor beta chains from a single sample sequenced in a study of T cell responses to AZD1222 COVID-19 vaccine. The assay was immunoSEQ multiplex PCR, and TCRdb's table has in-frame clones only and misses some. The sample contains around 140,000 clones, about 93% of which appear only once. The sequenced sample was peripheral blood, obtained on day 0 of AZD1222 vaccination. These receptors came from an adult in good health.

This chain links TRBV6-2 or TRBV6-3 with TRBJ2-7, with D hard to call. Germline-derived CDR1 and CDR2 are MNHEY and SVGEGT. The V gene lost 2 bases and the J gene lost 3 bases, with 8 bases spanning the gap. The CDR3 is made up of 13 amino acids. CDR3 bases: TGTGCCAGCAGTTACGCAGGAGTCTACGAGCAGTACTTC. This gives the protein CASSYAGVYEQYF.

A word on this clone: The same CDR3 is also encoded by other DNA sequences in this sample. This chain uses TRBV5-1 with TRBJ1-1, with unresolved D. The CDR3 is 13 residues long. Germline V lookup: CDR1 SGHRS, CDR2 YFSETQ. Deletions cut 0 bases from V and 0 bases from J, with 3 bases between. CDR3 region: CASSLELNTEAFF. As DNA, the CDR3 is TGCGCCAGCAGCTTGGAGCTGAACACTGAAGCTTTCTTT.

This chain connects TRBV4-1 to TRBJ1-1; D not resolved. The CDR3 runs 15 residues. Trimming stripped 2 bases from V and 1 base from J, with 11 bases between. Looked up from germline, CDR1 is MGHRA and CDR2 is YSYEKL. The CDR3: CASSQFRIPNTEAFF. In nucleotides, the CDR3 is TGCGCCAGCAGCCAATTCAGGATACCGAACACTGAAGCTTTCTTT.

The chain links TRBV5-8 to TRBJ1-5; no firm D call. The CDR3 extends over 13 amino acids. Deletions cut 2 bases from V and 7 bases from J, with 10 bases between. Germline assignment: CDR1 SGHTS and CDR2 YDEGEE. The CDR3 reads CASSFSLNQPQHF. CDR3 bases: TGTGCCAGCAGCTTTTCCCTAAACCAGCCCCAGCATTTT.

J is TRBJ2-7 and V is TRBV25-1; D is perhaps TRBD2 (6 bases). Germline V CDR1 and CDR2: MGHDK, SYGVNS. The CDR3 contains 14 residues. V dropped 3 bases and J dropped 4 bases, with 13 bases sitting between them. The CDR3 loop is CASSDWGVPYEQYF. CDR3 in DNA: TGTGCCAGCAGTGACTGGGGGGTCCCATACGAGCAGTACTTC.

V gene TRBV5-6 combines with J gene TRBJ1-2; D gene uncertain. Trimming cost V 0 bases and J 3 bases, with 9 bases left between them. The CDR3 consists of 14 residues. The germline CDR1 and CDR2 sequences are SGHDT and YYEEEE. This CDR3 is CASSLAGPDYGYTF. The CDR3 DNA follows: TGTGCCAGCAGCTTGGCCGGCCCCGACTATGGCTACACCTTC.

The chain links TRBV7-2 to TRBJ1-2; perhaps TRBD1 as D (5 bases). V lost 5 bases and J 4 bases, leaving 17 bases between the germline ends. This CDR3 spans 15 amino acids. Germline assignment: CDR1 SGHTA and CDR2 FQGNSA. The CDR3 coding sequence is TGTGCCAGCAGCCCACAAATGGGGGGGGGCTATGGCTACACCTTC. Translating it yields CASSPQMGGGYGYTF.

The J gene is TRBJ2-5, the V gene TRBV27; 7 positions agree with TRBD1. The CDR3 spans 14 residues. Germline V CDR1 and CDR2: MNHEY, SMNVEV (reference sequence). Trimming took 6 bases from V and 2 from J; bases not matched to a gene: 6. The CDR3, as DNA: TGTGCCAGCAGCCGAGGGACAGTTCAAGAGACCCAGTACTTC. The encoded protein is CASSRGTVQETQYF.

J is TRBJ1-2 and V is TRBV7-9, with a weak D call TRBD1 (5 bases). The CDR3 is 18 residues long. CDR1 and CDR2 from the germline V gene are SEHNR and FQNEAQ (reference sequence). Trimming shortened V by 1 base and J by 5 bases, and 23 bases separated the two germline ends. The CDR3 loop is CASSLGRSAGTWGYGYTF. CDR3 nucleotide sequence: TGTGCCAGCAGCTTAGGCCGATCGGCCGGGACTTGGGGGTATGGCTACACCTTC.

This sequence joins TRBV4-1 and TRBJ2-4, with 8 bases that match TRBD1. Germline assignment: CDR1 MGHRA and CDR2 YSYEKL. The CDR3 spans 16 residues. Trimming removed 4 bases from V and 5 bases from J; junction bases left unmatched: 10. DNA for the CDR3: TGCGCCAGCAGCCCAGGACAGGGAGGAGTACAAAACATTCAGTACTTC. Translated: CASSPGQGGVQNIQYF.

The CDR3 DNA reads TGTGCCAGCAGTCGCGTCGACAGTGAAGCTTTCTTT. Translated, it gives CASSRVDSEAFF. The chain is built from TRBV6-5 and TRBJ1-1; perhaps TRBD1 as D (5 bases). V was clipped by 5 bases and J by 7 bases, with 11 bases between them. CDR3 length: 12 residues. The germline V gene has CDR1 MNHEY and CDR2 SVGAGI.

CDR3 coding DNA: TGCGCCAGCAGCCAAAGCCCTATGAACACTGAAGCTTTCTTT. Amino acid sequence: CASSQSPMNTEAFF. The chain employs TRBV4-1 and TRBJ1-1; D ambiguous. The germline CDR1 and CDR2 sequences are MGHRA and YSYEKL. There are 14 residues in the CDR3. V was cut by 2 bases and J by 0 bases, with 7 bases left in between.

The chain joins TRBV3-1 (or the pseudogene TRBV3-2) to TRBJ1-2; a weak D match, TRBD1 (6 bases). The germline V and J ends were trimmed by 8 bases and 2 bases, with 15 bases remaining between them. The germline V gene has CDR1 LGHDT and CDR2 YNNKEL (reference sequence). CDR3 length: 14 amino acids. CDR3 in amino acids: CASADSGTNYGYTF. Here the CDR3 DNA reads TGTGCCAGCGCCGACTCGGGGACAAACTATGGCTACACCTTC.

The chain has TRBV5-1 and TRBJ1-2; tentative D call: TRBD1 (5 bases). CDR1 is SGHRS, CDR2 YFSETQ, per germline. This CDR3 is built from 15 residues. V was trimmed by 2 bases and J by 0 bases, leaving 11 bases between them. This chain's CDR3 is CASSFWGLANYGYTF. The CDR3 coding sequence is TGCGCCAGCAGCTTCTGGGGCTTAGCTAACTATGGCTACACCTTC.

This rearrangement joins TRBV5-4 to TRBJ2-7, with TRBD1 matching over 7 bases. V shed 4 bases, J shed 0 bases, and the junction held 4 bases outside the gene matches. Germline loops: CDR1 SGHNT, CDR2 YYREEE (reference sequence). This CDR3 has 14 residues. DNA for the CDR3: TGTGCCAGCAGCACAAGGGACAGCTCCTACGAGCAGTACTTC. Its translation: CASSTRDSSYEQYF.

This clone appeared a single time. The rearrangement links TRBV10-3 to TRBJ1-2; perhaps TRBD1 as D (5 bases). This CDR3 has 15 amino acids. The germline V and J ends were trimmed by 11 bases and 0 bases, with 19 bases remaining between them. Germline-derived CDR1 and CDR2 are ENHRY and SYGVKD. The CDR3: CAARAGMGANYGYTF. The CDR3 coding sequence is TGTGCCGCCCGGGCAGGGATGGGGGCTAACTATGGCTACACCTTC.

This clone was picked up one time. The chain couples TRBV6-5 to TRBJ1-1, with TRBD1 matching over 7 bases. The J segment lost 4 bases and the V segment lost 6 bases, leaving 8 bases of the junction unmatched. This CDR3 contains 14 residues. Germline loops: CDR1 MNHEY, CDR2 SVGAGI. DNA of the CDR3: TGTGCCAGCAGAAGATGGACAGGAACCACTGAAGCTTTCTTT. Amino acid sequence: CASRRWTGTTEAFF.

The gene calls are TRBV5-1 and TRBJ1-3, with D uncertain. Trimming removed 4 bases at V and 4 bases at J, with 21 bases between. CDR1 and CDR2 from the germline V gene are SGHRS and YFSETQ. CDR3 length equals 17 residues. This CDR3 reads CASSANLGPDGGNTIYF. The DNA of the CDR3 is TGCGCCAGCAGCGCCAACCTCGGGCCAGATGGGGGAAACACCATATATTTT.

This chain links TRBV2 with TRBJ1-2; a weak D match, TRBD1 (6 bases). Trimming removed 0 bases from V and 4 bases from J, with 15 bases in between. Germline loops: CDR1 SNHLY, CDR2 FYNNEI. This CDR3 is built from 16 residues. CDR3 protein: CASSEALLGGLYGYTF. The CDR3 DNA follows: TGTGCCAGCAGTGAAGCGCTTCTGGGGGGCCTCTATGGCTACACCTTC. Together with reference TRBV2 and TRBJ1-2, the CDR3 gives the full variable domain: EPEVTQTPSHQVTQMGQEVILRCVPISNHLYFYWYRQILGQKVEFLVSFYNNEISEKSEIFDDQFSVERPDGSNFTLKIRSTKLEDSAMYFCASSEALLGGLYGYTFGSGTRLTVV.